This T cell receptor (beta chain) was observed in a study of T-cell reconstitution after alpha-beta-depleted transplantation in children. General study points: For some patients, TCRbeta diversity was high at day 60 because of recipient T cells and thymic progenitors that survived. Expanded graft clones numbering several hundred reportedly gave rise to alpha-beta T cells about two months after transplant.

Unique molecular identifiers were used in preparing the TCRbeta library. One entry per CDR3 protein results from TCRdb running MiXCR on the PCR reads. Of about 260,000 distinct CDR3 sequences in the sample, 6.5% to 10% were seen once. This clonotype showed up many times. The antigen is not known. The germline gene is not matched at one end of the junction; a read error may be the cause. CDR1 and CDR2 from the germline V gene are SSHAT and FNYEAQ (reference sequence). The CDR3 is 16 amino acids. The sequences come from PBMCs, mostly from graft donor cells, collected 180 days after TCRalphabeta/CD19-depleted stem cell transplant. The V and J genes are TRBV7-7 and TRBJ2-2, with TRBD2 matching 7 bases. The source is a male patient younger than 18 who had a stem cell transplant for acute lymphoblastic leukemia, so the T cells may come from the graft donor. Here the CDR3 reads CASSPGLPSNTGELFF. The CDR3 DNA reads TGTGCTAGCAGCCCGGGACTACCATCGAACACCGGGGAGCTGTTTTTT.